A selection of T cell receptor beta chains follows, all from one sample in a study of vaccination effects on CD4 cells after COVID-19. Antigen specificity for these receptors is unknown. This table comes from immunoSEQ multiplex PCR, and its TCRdb copy is limited to in-frame clones, with some not included. The data contain around 12,000 clones, 73% of them seen just once; the ten biggest clones take up roughly 33%. This material consisted of CD4+ T cells from PBMCs cultured with HCoV-NL63 spike peptides, taken after COVID-19 vaccination. These receptors were obtained from a human donor who had a prior SARS-CoV-2 infection. Both conserved end residues are part of each CDR3. Fields, in order: J gene, clone size, V gene, D gene, CDR3 protein, CDR3 DNA. The D gene is left open where the match is weak. Clone size is shown for a subset of rows, as once, few, many or a class of expanded clone.

TRBJ1-2 . TRBV19 . CASSIWDGNYGYTF TGTGCCAGTAGTATTTGGGACGGGAATTATGGCTACACCTTC
TRBJ1-2 . TRBV7-2 . CASSFDSYGYTF TGTGCCAGCAGCTTTGACAGTTATGGCTACACCTTC
TRBJ1-2 few TRBV27 . CASSLLDGGSYTF TGTGCCAGCAGTTTATTGGACGGAGGCAGCTACACCTTC
TRBJ1-2 few TRBV5-4 . CASSYGPGPSLYGYTF TGTGCCAGCAGCTACGGCCCAGGTCCCTCTCTTTATGGCTACACCTTC
TRBJ1-5 few TRBV2 TRBD1 CASSGQGDRQPQHF TGTGCCAGCAGTGGACAGGGCGATAGACAGCCCCAGCATTTT
TRBJ2-1 once TRBV24-1 . CATSVEHNYNEQFF TGTGCCACCAGTGTGGAACACAACTACAATGAGCAGTTCTTC
TRBJ2-1 . TRBV7-9 TRBD2 CASSLGGGYNEQFF TGTGCCAGCAGCTTAGGCGGGGGGTACAATGAGCAGTTCTTC
TRBJ2-1 . TRBV5-8 TRBD2 CASNVPSGNYNEQFF TGTGCCAGCAACGTCCCTAGCGGGAATTACAATGAGCAGTTCTTC
TRBJ1-4 . TRBV6-5 TRBD1 CASSYSTGYLEKLFF TGTGCCAGCAGTTACTCGACAGGGTATTTGGAAAAACTGTTTTTT
TRBJ2-7 . TRBV10-3 TRBD1 CAIRVGQGALGTYEQYF TGTGCCATCAGAGTGGGACAGGGGGCCCTCGGGACCTACGAGCAGTACTTC
TRBJ2-3 . TRBV13 . CASSSESWQETSTDTQYF TGTGCCAGCAGCTCCGAATCATGGCAGGAGACTAGCACAGATACGCAGTATTTT
TRBJ2-7 few TRBV2 . CASSEGFGYEQYF TGTGCCAGCAGTGAGGGGTTCGGCTACGAGCAGTACTTC
TRBJ2-1 few TRBV2 TRBD1 CASSIPRDRESEQFF TGTGCCAGCAGTATCCCCAGGGACAGGGAGTCTGAGCAGTTCTTC
TRBJ1-5 . TRBV12-5 . CASGSTGLTGSNQPQHF TGTGCTAGTGGTTCGACCGGATTGACGGGGAGCAATCAGCCCCAGCATTTT
TRBJ1-5 few TRBV2 . CASSRDSNQPQHF TGTGCCAGCAGTCGGGACAGCAATCAGCCCCAGCATTTT